The clone carrying this TCR beta chain was counted a few times. The antigen is undetermined. TCRdb re-analysed the 5' RACE reads in MiXCR, keeping a single row per CDR3 protein. The data hold fewer than 400,000 distinct CDR3 sequences, with 15% to 20% observed a single time. These data come from a study of T-cell memory formation after mild COVID-19. Notes on the study in general: From day 15 to 85, contracting clones were balanced between CD4 and CD8, whereas later expanders leaned toward CD4+. Contracting CD4+ clones sat mainly in CM and EM; CD8+ in EMRA.

Per the germline V gene, CDR1 is SGHTA and CDR2 is FQGNSA. The CDR3 sequence is 13 residues long. Trimming at V came to 7 bases and at J to 12 bases, leaving 11 bases not matched to a gene. The rearrangement uses TRBV7-2 and TRBJ2-1; 8 bases fit TRBD2. The sequenced sample consisted of PBMCs or a T cell subset sorted from them (not recorded which). The source is a man aged 18 to 35 who had mild COVID-19 (a few samples of this study predate the infection). Cell type and time point are not known. The CDR3: CASTIAGPTGQFF. The CDR3 coding sequence is TGTGCCAGCACGATAGCGGGGCCCACGGGGCAGTTCTTC.